The 9 T cell receptor beta chains below all came from one sample that was sequenced in a study of neurological immune-mediated disorders. TCRdb analysed the 5' RACE reads with MiXCR anew, one entry per CDR3 protein. Of 45,000 or so distinct CDR3 sequences listed, approximately 12% are singletons. The material sequenced was PBMCs. The receptors stem from a female donor in good health.

This clonotype was counted many times. The rearrangement uses TRBV7-9 and TRBJ2-7; 14 positions agree with TRBD2. This CDR3 spans 14 amino acids. Germline lookup yields CDR1 SEHNR and CDR2 FQNEAQ (reference sequence). J gave up 11 bases and V 5 bases, and 8 bases lay outside the gene matches. The CDR3 DNA reads as TGTGCCAGCAGCCTCGGGACTAGCGGGAGCGACGAGTACTTC. Translated: CASSLGTSGSDEYF.

In its sample, this clonotype was seen many times. The V and J genes are TRBV11-2 and TRBJ2-5; a possible D gene is TRBD1 (5 bases). Germline lookup yields CDR1 SGHAT and CDR2 FQNNGV. This CDR3 is built from 13 residues. The V gene lost 8 bases and the J gene lost 2 bases, with 12 bases spanning the gap. The CDR3 loop is CASGRTRQETQYF. CDR3 bases: TGTGCCAGCGGCCGGACACGACAAGAGACCCAGTACTTC.

This clonotype was seen many times. The V and J genes are TRBV4-2 and TRBJ1-1, with D possibly TRBD1 on 5 matching bases. The V and J ends lost 1 base and 8 bases respectively, with 17 bases between them. The CDR3 is 15 amino acids. Germline V lookup: CDR1 LGHNA, CDR2 YNFKEQ. The CDR3 DNA reads as TGTGCCAGCAGCCAAGCTCGAAATTCGGGGCCCGAAGCTTTCTTT. It is translated as CASSQARNSGPEAFF.

A note on this clonotype: The junction departs from germline at one end; a sequencing error may be responsible. The rearrangement links TRBV5-1 to TRBJ1-3; D gene ambiguous. CDR3 length: 18 amino acids. Germline assignment: CDR1 SGHRS and CDR2 YFSETQ. The CDR3 reads CASSLTQTVVGSGNTIYF. The CDR3 nucleotides are TGCGCCAGCAGCTTGACCCAAACAGTGGTCGGGTCTGGAAACACAATATATTTT.

This clonotype was seen repeatedly, ten times or more. J is TRBJ2-3 and V is TRBV14, with a weak D call TRBD2 (6 bases). The CDR3 extends over 15 amino acids. Germline lookup yields CDR1 SGHDN and CDR2 FVKESK. V lost 3 bases and J 3 bases, leaving 13 bases between the germline ends. The CDR3 DNA follows: TGTGCCAGCAGCCAGTCGGGACTCCCAACAGATACGCAGTATTTT. Its protein product is CASSQSGLPTDTQYF. Drawing the rest from reference TRBV14 and TRBJ2-3, the complete variable domain is EAGVTQFPSHSVIEKGQTVTLRCDPISGHDNLYWYRRVMGKEIKFLLHFVKESKQDESGMPNNRFLAERTGGTYSTLKVQPAELEDSGVYFCASSQSGLPTDTQYFGPGTRLTVL.

This clonotype was counted many times. The chain uses TRBV5-1 and TRBJ2-1; 12 bases map to TRBD2. The CDR3 is made up of 17 amino acids. The junction had 7 bases not matched to a gene; V was cut back by 3 bases and J by 3 bases. Germline V gives CDR1 SGHRS, CDR2 YFSETQ. The CDR3 sequence: CASSSSGGAAFYNEQFF. The CDR3 nucleotides are TGCGCCAGCAGCTCTAGCGGGGGGGCAGCTTTCTACAATGAGCAGTTCTTC.

At least ten counts were recorded for this clonotype. The chain employs TRBV29-1 and TRBJ2-3; maybe TRBD2 (6 bases). Germline V CDR1 and CDR2: SQVTM, ANQGSEA. The V end lost 6 bases, the J end lost 2 bases, and 24 bases lay between the germline ends. This CDR3 region has 17 residues. The CDR3 DNA reads TGCAGCGTGAAGGGACTCGACCGCGAACCCATCACAGATACGCAGTATTTT. It translates to CSVKGLDREPITDTQYF.

In its sample, this clonotype was seen many times. The chain couples TRBV6-2 or TRBV6-3 to TRBJ1-5, with TRBD1 matching over 8 bases. The CDR3 is 15 residues long. The germline CDR1 and CDR2 sequences are MNHEY and SVGEGT. The ends lost 5 bases at V and 1 base at J; junction bases unmatched: 4. The CDR3 sequence is CASSPDRGSNQPQHF. CDR3 bases: TGTGCCAGCAGTCCTGACAGGGGAAGCAATCAGCCCCAGCATTTT.

This clonotype was detected many times. The chain combines TRBV14 with TRBJ2-3; D may be TRBD1 (6 bases). Trimming removed 4 bases from V and 3 bases from J, with 17 bases in between. The CDR3 length is 16 residues. Germline CDR1 SGHDN, CDR2 FVKESK. The CDR3 spells CASSPEINRVTDTQYF. CDR3 bases: TGTGCCAGCAGCCCAGAGATAAACAGGGTAACAGATACGCAGTATTTT.